This T cell receptor beta chain was retrieved from a study of spatial heterogeneity in lung cancer. Described time point: sample taken at primary tumor resection. Germline V gene lookup returns CDR1 LGHDT and CDR2 YNNKEL (reference sequence). The CDR3 covers 15 residues. The V end was cut by 0 bases, the J end by 3 bases, with 9 bases between. TCRdb passed the 5' RACE reads through MiXCR, listing each CDR3 protein once. The data show more than 60,000 distinct CDR3 sequences, 6.3% seen once. This chain uses TRBV3-1 with TRBJ1-5; D might be TRBD1 (5 bases). This sequence was found in a female donor with early-stage non-small cell lung cancer. Material: PBMCs, obtained at surgery. The CDR3 DNA reads TGTGCCAGCAGCCAAGATAGAGGGGACAATCAGCCCCAGCATTTT. Translating it yields CASSQDRGDNQPQHF.